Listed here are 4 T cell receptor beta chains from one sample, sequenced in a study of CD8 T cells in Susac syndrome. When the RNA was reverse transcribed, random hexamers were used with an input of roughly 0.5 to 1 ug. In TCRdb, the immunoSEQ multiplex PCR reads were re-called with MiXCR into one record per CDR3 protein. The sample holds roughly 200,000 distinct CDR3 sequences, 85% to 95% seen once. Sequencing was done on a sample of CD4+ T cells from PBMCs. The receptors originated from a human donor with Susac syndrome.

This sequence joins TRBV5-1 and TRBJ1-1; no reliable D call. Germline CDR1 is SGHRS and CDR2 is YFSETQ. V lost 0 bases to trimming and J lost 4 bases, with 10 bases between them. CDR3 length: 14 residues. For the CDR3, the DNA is TGCGCCAGCAGCTTGGTGGCAGCGGGCACTGAAGCTTTCTTT. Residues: CASSLVAAGTEAFF.

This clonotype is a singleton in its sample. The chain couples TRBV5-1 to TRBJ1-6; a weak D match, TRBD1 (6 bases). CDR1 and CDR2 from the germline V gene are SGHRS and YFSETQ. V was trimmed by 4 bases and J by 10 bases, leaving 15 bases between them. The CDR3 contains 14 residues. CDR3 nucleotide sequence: TGCGCCAGCAGCGATGGACAGTTTTCCTCACCCCTCCACTTT. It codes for CASSDGQFSSPLHF.

CDR3 in amino acids: CASSLVGGPEEQYF. The CDR3 bases are TGTGCCAGCAGCTTAGTGGGGGGGCCGGAGGAGCAGTACTTC. The rearrangement joins TRBV7-9 to TRBJ2-7, with D possibly matching TRBD2 (7 bases). Trimming removed 1 base at V and 7 bases at J, with 14 bases between. The CDR3 is 14 amino acids. The germline V gene encodes CDR1 SEHNR and CDR2 FQNEAQ (reference sequence).

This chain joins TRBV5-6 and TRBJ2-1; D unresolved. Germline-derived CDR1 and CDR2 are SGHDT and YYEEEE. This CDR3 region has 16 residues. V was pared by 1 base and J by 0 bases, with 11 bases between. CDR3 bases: TGTGCCAGCAGCTTGTCGACGTATAGCTCCTACAATGAGCAGTTCTTC. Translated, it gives CASSLSTYSSYNEQFF.